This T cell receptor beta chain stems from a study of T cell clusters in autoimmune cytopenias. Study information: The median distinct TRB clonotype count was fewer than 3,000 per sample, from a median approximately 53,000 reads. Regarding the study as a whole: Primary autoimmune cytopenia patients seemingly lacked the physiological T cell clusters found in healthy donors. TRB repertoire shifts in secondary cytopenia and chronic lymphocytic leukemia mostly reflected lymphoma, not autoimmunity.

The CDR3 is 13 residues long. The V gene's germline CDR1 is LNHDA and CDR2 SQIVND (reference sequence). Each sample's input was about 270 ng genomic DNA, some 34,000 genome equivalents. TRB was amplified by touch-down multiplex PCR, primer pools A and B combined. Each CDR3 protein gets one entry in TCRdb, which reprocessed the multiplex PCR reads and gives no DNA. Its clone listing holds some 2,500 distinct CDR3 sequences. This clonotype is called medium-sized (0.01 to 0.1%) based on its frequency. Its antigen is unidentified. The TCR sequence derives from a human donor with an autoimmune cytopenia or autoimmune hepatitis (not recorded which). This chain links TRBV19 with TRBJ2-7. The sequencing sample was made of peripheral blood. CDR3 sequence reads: CASSSATNYEQYF. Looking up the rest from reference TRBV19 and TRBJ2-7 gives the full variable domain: DGGITQSPKYLFRKEGQNVTLSCEQNLNHDAMYWYRQDPGQGLRLIYYSQIVNDFQKGDIAEGYSVSREKKESFPLTVTSAQKNPTAFYLCASSSATNYEQYFGPGTRLTVT.